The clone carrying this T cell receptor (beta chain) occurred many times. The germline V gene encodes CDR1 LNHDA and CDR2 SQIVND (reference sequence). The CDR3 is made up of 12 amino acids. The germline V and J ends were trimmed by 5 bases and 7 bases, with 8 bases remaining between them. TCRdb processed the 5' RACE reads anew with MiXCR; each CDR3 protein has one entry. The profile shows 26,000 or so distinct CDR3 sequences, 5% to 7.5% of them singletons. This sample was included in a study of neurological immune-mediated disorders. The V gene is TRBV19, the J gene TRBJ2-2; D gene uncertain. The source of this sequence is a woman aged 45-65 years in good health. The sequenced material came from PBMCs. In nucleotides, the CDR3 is TGTGCCAGTAGTGGAAGGGTCGGGGAGCTGTTTTTT. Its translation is CASSGRVGELFF.